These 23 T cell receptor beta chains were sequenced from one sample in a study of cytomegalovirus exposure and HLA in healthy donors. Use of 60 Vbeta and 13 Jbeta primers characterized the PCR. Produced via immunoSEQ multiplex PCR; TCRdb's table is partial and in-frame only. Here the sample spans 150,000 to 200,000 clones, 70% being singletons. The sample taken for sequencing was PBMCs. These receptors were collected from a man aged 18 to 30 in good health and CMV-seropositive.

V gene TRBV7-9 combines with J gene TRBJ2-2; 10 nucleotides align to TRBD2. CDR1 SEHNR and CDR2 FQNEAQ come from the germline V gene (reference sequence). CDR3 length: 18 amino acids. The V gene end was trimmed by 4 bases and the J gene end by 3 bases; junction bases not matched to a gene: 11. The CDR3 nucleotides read TGTGCCAGCAGCTCCCTAAGAGCGGGGGGGCCGTACACCGGGGAGCTGTTTTTT. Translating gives CASSSLRAGGPYTGELFF.

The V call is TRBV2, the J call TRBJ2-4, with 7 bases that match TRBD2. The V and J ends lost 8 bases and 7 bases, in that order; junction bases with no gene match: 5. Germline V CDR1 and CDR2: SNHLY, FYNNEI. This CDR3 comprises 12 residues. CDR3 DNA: TGTGCCAGCCAGCGGGAAAGGAACATTCAGTACTTC. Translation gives CASQRERNIQYF.

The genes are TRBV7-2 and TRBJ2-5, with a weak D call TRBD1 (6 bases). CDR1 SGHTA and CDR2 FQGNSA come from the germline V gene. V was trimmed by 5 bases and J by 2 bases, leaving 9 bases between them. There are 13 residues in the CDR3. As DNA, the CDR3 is TGTGCCAGCAGCCGTGGACAGCAAGAGACCCAGTACTTC. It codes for CASSRGQQETQYF. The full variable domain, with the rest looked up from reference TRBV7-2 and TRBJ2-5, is GAGVSQSPSNKVTEKGKDVELRCDPISGHTALYWYRQSLGQGLEFLIYFQGNSAPDKSGLPSDRFSAERTGGSVSTLTIQRTQQEDSAVYLCASSRGQQETQYFGPGTRLLVL.

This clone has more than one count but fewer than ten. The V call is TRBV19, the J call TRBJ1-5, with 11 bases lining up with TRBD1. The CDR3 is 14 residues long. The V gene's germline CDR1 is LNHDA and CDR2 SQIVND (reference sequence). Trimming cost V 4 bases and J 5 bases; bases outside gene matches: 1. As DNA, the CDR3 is TGTGCCAGTAGTAGGACAGGGGGCGATCAGCCCCAGCATTTT. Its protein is CASSRTGGDQPQHF.

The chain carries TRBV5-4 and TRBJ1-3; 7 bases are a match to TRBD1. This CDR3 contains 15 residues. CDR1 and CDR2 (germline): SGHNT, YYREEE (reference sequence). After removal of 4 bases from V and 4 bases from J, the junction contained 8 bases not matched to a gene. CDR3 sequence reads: CASSLGGGTGNTIYF. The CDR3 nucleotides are TGTGCCAGCAGCCTAGGGGGCGGCACCGGAAACACCATATATTTT.

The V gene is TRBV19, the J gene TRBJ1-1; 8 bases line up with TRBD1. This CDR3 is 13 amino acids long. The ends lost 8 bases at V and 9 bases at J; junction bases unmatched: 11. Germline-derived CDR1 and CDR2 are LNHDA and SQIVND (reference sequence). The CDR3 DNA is TGTGCCAGTCAGACAGGGGCGCGAACCCAAGCTTTCTTT. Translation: CASQTGARTQAFF.

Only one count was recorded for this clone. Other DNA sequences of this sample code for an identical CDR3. The DNA of the CDR3 is TGCGCCAGCAGCTTGGGGACAGGCTCTGGAAACACCATATATTTT. This translates into CASSLGTGSGNTIYF. V usage is TRBV5-1 and J usage is TRBJ1-3; TRBD1 matches 7 bases. Germline loops: CDR1 SGHRS, CDR2 YFSETQ. J lost 0 bases, V lost 0 bases, and 0 bases had no gene match. This CDR3 contains 15 residues. Combining the CDR3 with reference TRBV5-1 and TRBJ1-3 gives the whole variable domain KAGVTQTPRYLIKTRGQQVTLSCSPISGHRSVSWYQQTPGQGLQFLFEYFSETQRNKGNFPGRFSGRQFSNSRSEMNVSTLELGDSALYLCASSLGTGSGNTIYFGEGSWLTVV.

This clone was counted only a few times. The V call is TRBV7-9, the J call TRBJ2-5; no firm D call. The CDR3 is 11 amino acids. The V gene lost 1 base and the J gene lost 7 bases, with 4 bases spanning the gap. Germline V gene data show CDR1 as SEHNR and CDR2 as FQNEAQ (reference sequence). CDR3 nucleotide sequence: TGTGCCAGCAGCTTAGGAGGGACCCAGTACTTC. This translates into CASSLGGTQYF.

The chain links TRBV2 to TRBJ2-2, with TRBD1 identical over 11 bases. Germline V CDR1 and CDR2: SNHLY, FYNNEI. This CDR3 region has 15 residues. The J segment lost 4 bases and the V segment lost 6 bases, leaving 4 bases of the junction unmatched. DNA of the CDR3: TGTGCCAGCAGCGGACAGGGGGCGCGCACCGGGGAGCTGTTTTTT. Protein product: CASSGQGARTGELFF.

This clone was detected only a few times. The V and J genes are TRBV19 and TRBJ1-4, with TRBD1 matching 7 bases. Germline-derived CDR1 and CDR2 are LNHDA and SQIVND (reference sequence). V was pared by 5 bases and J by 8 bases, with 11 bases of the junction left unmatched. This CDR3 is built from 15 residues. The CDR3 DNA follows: TGTGCCAGTAGTCCCTGGAGGGGGCTAGGAGAAAAACTGTTTTTT. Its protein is CASSPWRGLGEKLFF.

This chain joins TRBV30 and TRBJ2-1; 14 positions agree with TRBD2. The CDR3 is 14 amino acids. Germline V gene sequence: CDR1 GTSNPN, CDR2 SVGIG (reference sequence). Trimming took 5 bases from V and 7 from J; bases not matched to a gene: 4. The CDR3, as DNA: TGTGCCTGGGGACTAGCGGGAGGTACGAATGAGCAGTTCTTC. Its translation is CAWGLAGGTNEQFF.

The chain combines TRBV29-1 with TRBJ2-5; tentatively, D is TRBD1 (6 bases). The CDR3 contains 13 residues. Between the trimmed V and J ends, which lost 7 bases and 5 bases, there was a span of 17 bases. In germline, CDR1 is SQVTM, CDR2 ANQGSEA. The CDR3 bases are TGCAGCGCTCAAGGGCCTGGGGGCGAGACCCAGTACTTC. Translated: CSAQGPGGETQYF.

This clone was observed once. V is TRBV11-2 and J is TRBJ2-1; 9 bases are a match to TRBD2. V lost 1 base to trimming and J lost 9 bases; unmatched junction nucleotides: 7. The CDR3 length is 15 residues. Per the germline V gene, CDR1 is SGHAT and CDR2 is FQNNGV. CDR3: CASSLALAGYVEQFF. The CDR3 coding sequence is TGTGCCAGCAGCTTAGCGCTAGCGGGATATGTTGAGCAGTTCTTC.

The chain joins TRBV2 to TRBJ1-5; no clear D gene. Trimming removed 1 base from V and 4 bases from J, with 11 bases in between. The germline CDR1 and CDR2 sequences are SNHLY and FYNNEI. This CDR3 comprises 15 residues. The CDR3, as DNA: TGTGCCAGCAGTGAAGGAGCTACCTTAAATCAGCCCCAGCATTTT. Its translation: CASSEGATLNQPQHF.

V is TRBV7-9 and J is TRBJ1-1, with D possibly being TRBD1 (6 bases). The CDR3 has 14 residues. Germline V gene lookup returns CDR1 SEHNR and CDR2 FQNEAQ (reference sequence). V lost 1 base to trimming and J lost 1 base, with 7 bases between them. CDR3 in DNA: TGTGCCAGCAGCTTAGGGACAGCGAACACTGAAGCTTTCTTT. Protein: CASSLGTANTEAFF.

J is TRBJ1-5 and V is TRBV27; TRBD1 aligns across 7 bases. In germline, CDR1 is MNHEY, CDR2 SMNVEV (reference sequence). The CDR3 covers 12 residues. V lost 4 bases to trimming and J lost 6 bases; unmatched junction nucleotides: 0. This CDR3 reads CASSSGGQPQHF. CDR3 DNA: TGTGCCAGCAGTTCAGGGGGTCAGCCCCAGCATTTT.

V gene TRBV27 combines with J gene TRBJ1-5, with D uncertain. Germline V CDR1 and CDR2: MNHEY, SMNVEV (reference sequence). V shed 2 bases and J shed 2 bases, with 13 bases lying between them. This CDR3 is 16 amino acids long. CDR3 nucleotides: TGTGCCAGCAGTTTAGCGGTGCCCCGGGGCAATCAGCCCCAGCATTTT. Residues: CASSLAVPRGNQPQHF.

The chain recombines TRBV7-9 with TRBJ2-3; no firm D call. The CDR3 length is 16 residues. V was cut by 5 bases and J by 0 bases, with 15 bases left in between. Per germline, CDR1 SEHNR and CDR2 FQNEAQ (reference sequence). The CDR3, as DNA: TGTGCCAGCAGCCGCTTCGGTGAAGCTAGCACAGATACGCAGTATTTT. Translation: CASSRFGEASTDTQYF.

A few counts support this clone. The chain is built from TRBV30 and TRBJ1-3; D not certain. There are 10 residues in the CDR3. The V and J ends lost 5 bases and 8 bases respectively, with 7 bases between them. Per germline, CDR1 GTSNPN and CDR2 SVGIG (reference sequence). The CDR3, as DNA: TGTGCCTGGGGCCGGGACACCATATATTTT. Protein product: CAWGRDTIYF.

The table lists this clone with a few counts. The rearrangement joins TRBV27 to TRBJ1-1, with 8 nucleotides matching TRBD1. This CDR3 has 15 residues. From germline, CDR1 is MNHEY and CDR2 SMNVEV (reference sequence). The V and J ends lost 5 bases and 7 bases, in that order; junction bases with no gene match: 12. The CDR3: CASSPPNTGGYEAFF. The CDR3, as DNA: TGTGCCAGCAGTCCTCCAAATACAGGGGGTTATGAAGCTTTCTTT.

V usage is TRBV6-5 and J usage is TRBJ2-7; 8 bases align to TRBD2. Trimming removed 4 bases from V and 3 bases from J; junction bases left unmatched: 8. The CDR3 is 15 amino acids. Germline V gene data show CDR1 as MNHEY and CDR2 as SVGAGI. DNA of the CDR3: TGTGCCAGCAGTTCGGGGGGGAGGGGGGTCTACGAGCAGTACGTC. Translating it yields CASSSGGRGVYEQYV.

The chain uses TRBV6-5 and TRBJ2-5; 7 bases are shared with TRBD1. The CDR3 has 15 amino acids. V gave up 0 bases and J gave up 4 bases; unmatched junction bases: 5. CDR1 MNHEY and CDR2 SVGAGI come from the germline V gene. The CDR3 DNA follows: TGTGCCAGCAGTTACTCCGTGGGGGACAGAGAGACCCAGTACTTC. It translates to CASSYSVGDRETQYF.

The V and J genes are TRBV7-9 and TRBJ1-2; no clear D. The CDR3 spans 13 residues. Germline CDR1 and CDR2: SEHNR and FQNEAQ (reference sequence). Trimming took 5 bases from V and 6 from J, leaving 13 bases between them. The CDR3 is CASSPPRVDGYTF. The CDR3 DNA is TGTGCCAGCAGCCCTCCCCGGGTCGATGGCTACACCTTC.